This T cell receptor beta chain was recovered during a study of T cell responses to AZD1222 COVID-19 vaccine. V was shortened by 5 bases and J by 5 bases, with 18 bases between the two germline ends. CDR3 length equals 15 residues. Germline V lookup: CDR1 LNHDA, CDR2 SQIVND (reference sequence). The assay was immunoSEQ multiplex PCR, and TCRdb's table has in-frame clones only and misses some. The sample has tens of thousands of clones, approximately 80% seen once. Specimen: peripheral blood, collected 28 days after the second AZD1222 dose. The chain employs TRBV19 and TRBJ1-1; D is uncertain. The clonotype originates from an adult who received the AZD1222 COVID-19 vaccine. The CDR3 nucleotides read TGTGCCAGTAGTCCGCCCTTTGGTAGCGGGACTGAAGCTTTCTTT. Amino acid sequence: CASSPPFGSGTEAFF.